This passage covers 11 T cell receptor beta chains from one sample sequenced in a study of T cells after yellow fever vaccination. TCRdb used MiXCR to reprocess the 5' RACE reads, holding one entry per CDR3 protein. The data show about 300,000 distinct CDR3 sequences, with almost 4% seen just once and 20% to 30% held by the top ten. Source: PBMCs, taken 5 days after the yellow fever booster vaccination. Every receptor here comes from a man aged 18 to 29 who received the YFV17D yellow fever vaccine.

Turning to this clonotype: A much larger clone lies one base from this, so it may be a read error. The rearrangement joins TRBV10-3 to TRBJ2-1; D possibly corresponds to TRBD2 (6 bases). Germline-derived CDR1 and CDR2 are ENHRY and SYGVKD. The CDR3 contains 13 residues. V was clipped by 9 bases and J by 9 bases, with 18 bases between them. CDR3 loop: CAMTGTPTIEQFF. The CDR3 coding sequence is TGTGCCATGACCGGGACTCCTACCATTGAGCAGTTCTTC.

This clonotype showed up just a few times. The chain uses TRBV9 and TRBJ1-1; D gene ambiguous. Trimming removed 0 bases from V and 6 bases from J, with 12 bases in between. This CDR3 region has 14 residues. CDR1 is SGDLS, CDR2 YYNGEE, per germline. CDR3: CASSVGEMGAEAFF. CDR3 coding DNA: TGTGCCAGCAGCGTAGGGGAGATGGGCGCTGAAGCTTTCTTT.

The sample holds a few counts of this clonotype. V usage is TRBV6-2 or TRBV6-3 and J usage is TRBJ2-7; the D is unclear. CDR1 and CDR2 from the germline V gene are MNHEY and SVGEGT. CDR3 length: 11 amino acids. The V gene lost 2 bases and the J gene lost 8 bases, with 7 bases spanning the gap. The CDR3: CASSYGPKQYV. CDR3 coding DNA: TGTGCCAGCAGTTACGGTCCCAAGCAGTACGTC.

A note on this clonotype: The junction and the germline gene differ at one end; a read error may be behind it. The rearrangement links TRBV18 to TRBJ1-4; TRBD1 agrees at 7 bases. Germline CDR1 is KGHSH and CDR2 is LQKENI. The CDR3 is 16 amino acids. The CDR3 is CASSPGQIDRFEKLLF. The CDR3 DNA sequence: TGTGCCAGCTCCCCGGGACAGATCGACCGTTTTGAAAAACTGCTTTTT.

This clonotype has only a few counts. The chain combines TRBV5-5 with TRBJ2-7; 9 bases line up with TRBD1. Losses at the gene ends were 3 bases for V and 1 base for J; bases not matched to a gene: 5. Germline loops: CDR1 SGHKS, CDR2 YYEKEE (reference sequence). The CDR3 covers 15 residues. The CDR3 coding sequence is TGTGCCAGCAGCTCGGGGACAGGGCTGTCCTACGAGCAGTACGTC. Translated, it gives CASSSGTGLSYEQYV.

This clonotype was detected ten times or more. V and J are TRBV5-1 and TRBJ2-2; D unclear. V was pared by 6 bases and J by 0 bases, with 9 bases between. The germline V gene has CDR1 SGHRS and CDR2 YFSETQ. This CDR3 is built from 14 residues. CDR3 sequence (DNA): TGCGCCAGCATGGTGGCGACGAACACCGGGGAGCTGTTTTTT. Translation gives CASMVATNTGELFF. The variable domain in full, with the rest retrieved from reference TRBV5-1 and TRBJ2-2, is KAGVTQTPRYLIKTRGQQVTLSCSPISGHRSVSWYQQTPGQGLQFLFEYFSETQRNKGNFPGRFSGRQFSNSRSEMNVSTLELGDSALYLCASMVATNTGELFFGEGSRLTVL.

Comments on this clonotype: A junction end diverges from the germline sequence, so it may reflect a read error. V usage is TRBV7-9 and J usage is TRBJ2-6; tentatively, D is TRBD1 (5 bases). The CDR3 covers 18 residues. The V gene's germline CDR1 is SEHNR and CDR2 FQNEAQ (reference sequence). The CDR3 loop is CASSLKGYIGAGAYVLTF. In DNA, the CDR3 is TGTGCCAGCAGCTTAAAGGGATACATAGGGGCTGGGGCCTACGTCCTGACTTTC.

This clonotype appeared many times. CDR3 DNA sequence: TGTGCCAGCAAGCCGGACAGGGTGGGGGACATTCAGTACTTC. Translated: CASKPDRVGDIQYF. The rearrangement links TRBV6-2 or TRBV6-3 to TRBJ2-4, with 8 bases matching TRBD1. This CDR3 has 14 residues. Germline V lookup: CDR1 MNHEY, CDR2 SVGEGT. V was pared by 7 bases and J by 8 bases, with 10 bases of the junction left unmatched.

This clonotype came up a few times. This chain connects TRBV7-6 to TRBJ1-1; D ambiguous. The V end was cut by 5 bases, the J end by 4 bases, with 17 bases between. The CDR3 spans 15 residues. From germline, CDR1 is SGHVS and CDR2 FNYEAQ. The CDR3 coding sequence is TGTGCCAGCAGCCCACGTCCGGGTTTTAGCACTGAAGCTTTCTTT. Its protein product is CASSPRPGFSTEAFF. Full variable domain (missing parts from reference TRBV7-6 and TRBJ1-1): GAGVSQSPRYKVTKRGQDVALRCDPISGHVSLYWYRQALGQGPEFLTYFNYEAQQDKSGLPNDRFSAERPEGSISTLTIQRTEQRDSAMYRCASSPRPGFSTEAFFGQGTRLTVV.

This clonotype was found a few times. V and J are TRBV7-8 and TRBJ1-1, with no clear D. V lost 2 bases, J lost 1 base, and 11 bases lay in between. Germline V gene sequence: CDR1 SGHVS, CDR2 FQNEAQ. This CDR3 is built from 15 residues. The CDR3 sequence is CASSLLLNQNTEAFF. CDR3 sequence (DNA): TGTGCCAGCAGCTTATTACTCAATCAGAACACTGAAGCTTTCTTT.

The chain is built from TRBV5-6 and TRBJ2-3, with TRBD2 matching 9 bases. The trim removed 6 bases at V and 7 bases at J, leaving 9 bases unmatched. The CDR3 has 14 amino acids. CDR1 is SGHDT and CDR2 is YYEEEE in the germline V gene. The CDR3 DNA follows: TGTGCCAGCATGGGCGGGGGGGCTTCATATACGCAGTATTTT. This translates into CASMGGGASYTQYF. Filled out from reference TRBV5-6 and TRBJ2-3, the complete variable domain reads DAGVTQSPTHLIKTRGQQVTLRCSPKSGHDTVSWYQQALGQGPQFIFQYYEEEERQRGNFPDRFSGHQFPNYSSELNVNALLLGDSALYLCASMGGGASYTQYFGPGTRLTVL.